This entry lists 11 T cell receptor delta chains sequenced from one sample in a study of γδ T cells in repeated Plasmodium falciparum infection. Vgamma9/Vdelta2+ and Vdelta2-negative gammadelta T cells were flow-sorted from PBMC for bulk sequencing. TCRdb re-analyzed the multiplex PCR reads via CATT. The table shows 45,000 to 60,000 delta-chain clones, with approximately 1.8% occurring only once. Specimen: gamma-delta T cells from blood. These receptors were obtained from a pool of human donors (malaria-infected and uninfected, not separated).

This clone was detected a few times. TCRdb shows a much larger clone's protein in place of this DNA's translation, and the two differ at residue 17, likely through a read error; the protein shown is translated from the DNA. This rearrangement joins TRDV1 to TRDJ1, with TRDD3 as a possible D gene (5 bases). The J gene, left out of TCRdb, was set here by checking the DNA against germline. Looked up from germline, CDR1 is TSWWSYY and CDR2 is QGS. The CDR3 is 22 residues long. The ends were cut back, 3 bases at V and 4 bases at J, with 36 bases in the middle. CDR3 sequence: CALGDPWPHLLRTGEYIDKLIF. CDR3 nucleotide sequence: TGTGCTCTTGGGGACCCTTGGCCCCATCTTCTACGTACCGGGGAGTACATCGATAAACTCATCTTT.

The sample holds a few counts of this clone. The protein recorded in TCRdb matches a much larger clone and deviates from this DNA's translation at residue 3, suggesting a read error; the protein here is obtained by translating the DNA. The CDR3, as DNA: TGTGCTCCTGGGGAACTTTCCGCCCGCTGGGGATACAATAAACTCATCTTT. As protein: CAPGELSARWGYNKLIF. V and J are TRDV1 and TRDJ1, with TRDD3 matching 8 bases. As TCRdb names no J gene, one was assigned here on the basis of a DNA match to germline. Germline CDR1 is TSWWSYY and CDR2 is QGS. The CDR3 is 17 amino acids.

A few counts support this clone. This likely traces to a read error, being one base from a far larger clone. Other DNA sequences within the sample encode an identical CDR3. In DNA form, the CDR3 reads TGTGCCTGTGACACCGTGGGGATCGGCGATAAACTAATCTTT. Translating it yields CACDTVGIGDKLIF. Here the V gene is TRDV2, but the J gene went uncalled; TRDD3, the table's D call, was not compared with the DNA. Germline CDR1 GEAIGNYY, CDR2 EKD. The CDR3 totals 14 residues.

Turning to this clone: TCRdb's protein for this DNA is that of a much larger clone and differs from the translation at residue 7, likely a read error; the protein shown is the DNA translation. The J gene is TRDJ1, the V gene TRDV3; maybe TRDD3 (5 bases). TCRdb supplies no J gene; here it was assigned by aligning the nucleotide sequence to germline. The CDR3 runs to 17 residues. V was trimmed by 4 bases and J by 0 bases, leaving 24 bases between them. Germline V gene data show CDR1 as TVYSNPD and CDR2 as GDNSRS (reference sequence). The CDR3 DNA reads TGTGCCTCCGACCACCTCCCGGGGGTCCAGTACACCGATAAACTCATCTTT. This sequence encodes CASDHLPGVQYTDKLIF.

The table lists this clone with a few counts. This likely traces to a read error, being one base from a far larger clone. This sample also contains other DNA sequences that code for the same CDR3. The chain combines TRDV1 with TRDJ1; 13 bases line up with TRDD3. The J gene comes from matching the DNA to germline here; TCRdb lacks it. The CDR3 consists of 17 residues. CDR1 is TSWWSYY, CDR2 QGS, per germline. The CDR3 region has the DNA TGTGCTCTCGGGGTTCTACTGGGGGATACGTTTCCGTATAAACTCATCTTT. Translation: CALGVLLGDTFPYKLIF.

As for this clone: A far larger clone is off by one base, so a read error is likely. Distinct nucleotide sequences in the sample also encode this CDR3. This sequence joins TRDV2 and TRDJ1; the match to TRDD3 covers 13 bases. This CDR3 region has 21 residues. V trimming: 8 bases; J trimming: 0 bases; junction bases outside the gene matches: 23. Germline V gene data show CDR1 as GEAIGNYY and CDR2 as EKD. CDR3 coding DNA: TGTGCCTCCAGACCGAAATACCTTTACTACTGGGGGATACGGGACACCGATAAACTCATCTTT. Translation: CASRPKYLYYWGIRDTDKLIF.

Comment on this clone: A far more abundant clone sits one base away, making this likely a read error. The sample contains more than one DNA sequence encoding this CDR3. V is TRDV1 and J is TRDJ1; 10 bases align to TRDD3. V shed 0 bases and J 0 bases; nucleotides not matched to a gene: 19. The CDR3 is 22 residues long. The germline V gene encodes CDR1 TSWWSYY and CDR2 QGS. The CDR3, as DNA: TGTGCTCTTGGGGAACTCTGCCCTCATCTATTGGGGGATACCATATACACCGATAAACTCATCTTT. It encodes CALGELCPHLLGDTIYTDKLIF.

This clone appeared many times. The TCRdb protein, from a much larger clone, departs from this DNA's translation at residue 5, likely by read error; the protein shown derives from the DNA. The chain recombines TRDV1 with TRDJ1; 8 bases align to TRDD3. Germline-derived CDR1 and CDR2 are TSWWSYY and QGS. V gave up 3 bases and J gave up 0 bases; unmatched junction bases: 21. This CDR3 spans 21 amino acids. The CDR3 DNA follows: TGTGCTCTTGGGGAGGTTCTACTTTGGTGGGGGATCCCTTTCTACACCGATAAACTCATCTTT. Translated, it gives CALGEVLLWWGIPFYTDKLIF.

A few counts support this clone. The protein recorded in TCRdb matches a much larger clone and deviates from this DNA's translation at residue 13, suggesting a read error; the protein here is obtained by translating the DNA. The chain recombines TRDV1 with TRDJ3; 9 bases map to TRDD3. Matching the DNA to germline supplied the J gene, which TCRdb does not give. The germline V gene encodes CDR1 TSWWSYY and CDR2 QGS. CDR3 length equals 26 residues. V was clipped by 0 bases and J by 0 bases; unmatched bases: 24. CDR3 region: CALGELNPPTLEIWGISSWDTRQMFF. The CDR3 region has the DNA TGTGCTCTTGGGGAACTCAACCCCCCTACGTTGGAAATCTGGGGGATTAGCTCCTGGGACACCCGACAGATGTTTTTC.

This clone was picked up a small number of times. Being one base from a much bigger clone, this may be a read error. The chain joins TRDV2 to TRDJ1; TRDD3 aligns across 8 bases. The J gene, absent from TCRdb, was called here by matching the DNA to germline. The CDR3 covers 15 residues. The V gene end was trimmed by 2 bases and the J gene end by 7 bases; junction bases not matched to a gene: 11. Germline CDR1 is GEAIGNYY and CDR2 is EKD. The CDR3 reads CACDILTGGPGKLIF. As DNA, the CDR3 is TGTGCCTGTGACATCCTTACTGGGGGGCCCGGTAAACTCATCTTT.

To note about this clone: It differs at one base from a far larger clone, so likely a read error. Distinct nucleotide sequences in the sample also encode this CDR3. The chain recombines TRDV3 with TRDJ1; 10 positions match TRDD3. The J gene is not listed in TCRdb, so it was assigned here from a DNA match to germline. This CDR3 comprises 20 residues. J gave up 0 bases and V 2 bases, and 21 bases lay outside the gene matches. The germline V gene has CDR1 TVYSNPD and CDR2 GDNSRS (reference sequence). CDR3 residues: CAFSNRPYWGISPNTDKLIF. The DNA of the CDR3 is TGTGCCTTTTCCAATAGGCCGTACTGGGGGATCAGCCCCAACACCGATAAACTCATCTTT.